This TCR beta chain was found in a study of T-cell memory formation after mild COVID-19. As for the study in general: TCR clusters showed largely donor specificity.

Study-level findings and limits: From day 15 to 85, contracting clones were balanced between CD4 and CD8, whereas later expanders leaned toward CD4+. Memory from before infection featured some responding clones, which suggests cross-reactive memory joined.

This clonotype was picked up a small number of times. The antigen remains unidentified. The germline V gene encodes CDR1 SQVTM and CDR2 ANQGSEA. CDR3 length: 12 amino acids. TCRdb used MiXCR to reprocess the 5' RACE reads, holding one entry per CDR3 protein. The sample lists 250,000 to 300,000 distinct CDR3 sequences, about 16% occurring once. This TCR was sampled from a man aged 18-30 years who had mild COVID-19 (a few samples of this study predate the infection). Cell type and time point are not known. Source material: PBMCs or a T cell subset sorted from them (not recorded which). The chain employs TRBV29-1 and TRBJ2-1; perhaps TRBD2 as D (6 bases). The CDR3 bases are TGCAGGGGGGGAGAGAGCTACAATGAGCAGTTCTTC. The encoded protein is CRGGESYNEQFF.